The present T cell receptor (beta chain) was sequenced within a study of blood T cell repertoires in COVID-19. The overall study: Sites in the United States, Italy and Spain provided acute and convalescent COVID-19 samples. Nucleic acid was either cDNA or gDNA, and it came from T cells, B-cell-depleted T cells, or PBMCs.

Germline CDR1 and CDR2: LNHNV and YYDKDF (reference sequence). The germline V and J ends were trimmed by 7 bases and 3 bases, with 27 bases remaining between them. The CDR3 is 18 residues long. The authors' processing: From reference gene primer amplification, estimates of nucleated cell counts were derived. Profiled with immunoSEQ multiplex PCR; TCRdb holds only in-frame clones, not every one. The V and J calls and clone size come from that table; D and trimming were worked out from the DNA. The repertoire consists of roughly 100,000 clones, with approximately 80% occurring once and the leading ten covering roughly 10%.

Material: peripheral blood. J is TRBJ2-5 and V is TRBV15, with D perhaps TRBD2 (6 bases). This TCR came from a woman in her seventies with acute or convalescent COVID-19. The CDR3: CATTPHGQGTAEEETQYF. In DNA form, the CDR3 reads TGTGCCACCACCCCACATGGCCAAGGGACTGCCGAAGAAGAGACCCAGTACTTC.